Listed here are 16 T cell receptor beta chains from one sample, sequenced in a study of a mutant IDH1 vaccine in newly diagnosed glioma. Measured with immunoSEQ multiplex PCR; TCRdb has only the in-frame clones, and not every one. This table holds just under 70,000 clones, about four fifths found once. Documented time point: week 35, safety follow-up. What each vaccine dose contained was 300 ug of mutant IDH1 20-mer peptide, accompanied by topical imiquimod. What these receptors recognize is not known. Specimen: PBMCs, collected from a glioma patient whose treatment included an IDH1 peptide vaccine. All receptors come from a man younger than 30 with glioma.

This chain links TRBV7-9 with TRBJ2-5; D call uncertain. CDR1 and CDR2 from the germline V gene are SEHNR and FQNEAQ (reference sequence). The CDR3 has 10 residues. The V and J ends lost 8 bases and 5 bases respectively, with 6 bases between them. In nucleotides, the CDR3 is TGTGCCAGCGAAGAGGAGACCCAGTACTTC. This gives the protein CASEEETQYF.

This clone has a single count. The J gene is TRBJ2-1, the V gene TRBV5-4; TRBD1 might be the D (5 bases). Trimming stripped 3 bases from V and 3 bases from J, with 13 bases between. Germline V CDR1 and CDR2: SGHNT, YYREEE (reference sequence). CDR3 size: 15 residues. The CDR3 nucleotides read TGTGCCAGCAGCTGGGGCTTAGGGTACTACAATGAGCAGTTCTTC. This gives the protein CASSWGLGYYNEQFF. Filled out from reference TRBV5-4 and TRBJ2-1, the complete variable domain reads ETGVTQSPTHLIKTRGQQVTLRCSSQSGHNTVSWYQQALGQGPQFIFQYYREEENGRGNFPPRFSGLQFPNYSSELNVNALELDDSALYLCASSWGLGYYNEQFFGPGTRLTVL.

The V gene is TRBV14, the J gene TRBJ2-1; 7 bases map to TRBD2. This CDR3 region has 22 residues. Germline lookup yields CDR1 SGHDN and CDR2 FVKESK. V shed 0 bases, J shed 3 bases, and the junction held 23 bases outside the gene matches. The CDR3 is CASSQDRPTGGIGYRVYNEQFF. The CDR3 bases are TGTGCCAGCAGCCAAGATCGACCAACGGGAGGCATTGGGTACAGAGTCTACAATGAGCAGTTCTTC.

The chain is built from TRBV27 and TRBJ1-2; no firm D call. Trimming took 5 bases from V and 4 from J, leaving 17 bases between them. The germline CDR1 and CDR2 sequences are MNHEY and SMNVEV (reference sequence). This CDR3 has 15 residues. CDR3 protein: CASSLRTGNFYGYTF. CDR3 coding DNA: TGTGCCAGCAGTCTACGGACCGGGAACTTCTATGGCTACACCTTC.

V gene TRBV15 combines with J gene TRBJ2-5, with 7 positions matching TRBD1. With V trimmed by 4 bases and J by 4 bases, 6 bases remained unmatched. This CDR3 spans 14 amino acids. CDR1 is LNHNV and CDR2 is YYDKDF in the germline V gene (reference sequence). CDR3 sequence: CATSTLTGSETQYF. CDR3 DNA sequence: TGTGCCACCAGCACGTTGACAGGGTCAGAGACCCAGTACTTC. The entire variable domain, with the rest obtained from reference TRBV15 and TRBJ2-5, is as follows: DAMVIQNPRYQVTQFGKPVTLSCSQTLNHNVMYWYQQKSSQAPKLLFHYYDKDFNNEADTPDNFQSRRPNTSFCFLDIRSPGLGDTAMYLCATSTLTGSETQYFGPGTRLLVL.

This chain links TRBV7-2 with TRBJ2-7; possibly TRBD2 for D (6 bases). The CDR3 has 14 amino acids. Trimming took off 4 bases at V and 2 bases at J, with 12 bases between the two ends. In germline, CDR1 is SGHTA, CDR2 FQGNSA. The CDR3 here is CASSSSRGTYEQYF. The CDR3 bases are TGTGCCAGCAGCTCCTCGCGGGGAACCTACGAGCAGTACTTC.

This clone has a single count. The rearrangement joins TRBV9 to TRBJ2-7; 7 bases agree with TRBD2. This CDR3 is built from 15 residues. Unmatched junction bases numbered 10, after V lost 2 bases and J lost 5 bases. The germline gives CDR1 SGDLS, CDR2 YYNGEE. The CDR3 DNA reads TGTGCCAGCAGCGTGGGAGGGTCGGATAGCCACGAGCAGTACTTC. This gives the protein CASSVGGSDSHEQYF.

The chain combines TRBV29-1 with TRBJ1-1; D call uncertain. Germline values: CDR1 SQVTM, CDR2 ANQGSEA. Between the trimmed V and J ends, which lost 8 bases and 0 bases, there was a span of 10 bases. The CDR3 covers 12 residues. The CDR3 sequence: CSIRHMNTEAFF. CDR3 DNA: TGCAGCATCAGACACATGAACACTGAAGCTTTCTTT.

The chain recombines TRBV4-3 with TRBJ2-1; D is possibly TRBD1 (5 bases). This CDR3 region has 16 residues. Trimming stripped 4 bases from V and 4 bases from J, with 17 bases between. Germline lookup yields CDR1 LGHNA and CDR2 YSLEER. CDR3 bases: TGCGCCAGCAGCCCCCACGGCAGGGATGGTTACAATGAGCAGTTCTTC. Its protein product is CASSPHGRDGYNEQFF.

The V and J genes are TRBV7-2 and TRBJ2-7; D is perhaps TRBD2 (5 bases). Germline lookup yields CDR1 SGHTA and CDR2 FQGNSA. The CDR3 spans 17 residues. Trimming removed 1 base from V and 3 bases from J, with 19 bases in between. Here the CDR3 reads CASSLVMGERVYYEQYF. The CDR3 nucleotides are TGTGCCAGCAGCTTAGTCATGGGAGAAAGGGTCTACTACGAGCAGTACTTC.

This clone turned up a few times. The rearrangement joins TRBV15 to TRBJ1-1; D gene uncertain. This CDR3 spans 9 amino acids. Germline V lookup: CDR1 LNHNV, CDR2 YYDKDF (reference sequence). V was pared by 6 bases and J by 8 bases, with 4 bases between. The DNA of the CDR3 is TGTGCCACCAGACTGGAAGCTTTCTTT. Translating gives CATRLEAFF.

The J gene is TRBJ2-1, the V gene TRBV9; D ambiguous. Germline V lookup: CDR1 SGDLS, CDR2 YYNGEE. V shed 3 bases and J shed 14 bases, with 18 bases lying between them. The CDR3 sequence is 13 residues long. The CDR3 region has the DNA TGTGCCAGCAGCGAATCCACGGTGGCTCCCGAGTTCTTC. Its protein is CASSESTVAPEFF.

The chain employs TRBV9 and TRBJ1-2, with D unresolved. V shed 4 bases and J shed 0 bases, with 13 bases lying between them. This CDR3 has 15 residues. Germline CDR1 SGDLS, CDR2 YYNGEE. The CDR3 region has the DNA TGTGCCAGCAGCTTAGGACTGTTAGCTAACTATGGCTACACCTTC. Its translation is CASSLGLLANYGYTF.

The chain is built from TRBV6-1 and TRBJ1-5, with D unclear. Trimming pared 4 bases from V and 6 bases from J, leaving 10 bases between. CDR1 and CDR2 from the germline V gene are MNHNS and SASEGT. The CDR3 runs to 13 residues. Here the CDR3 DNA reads TGTGCCAGCAGTGGGGGTTCCACTCAGCCCCAGCATTTT. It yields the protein CASSGGSTQPQHF.

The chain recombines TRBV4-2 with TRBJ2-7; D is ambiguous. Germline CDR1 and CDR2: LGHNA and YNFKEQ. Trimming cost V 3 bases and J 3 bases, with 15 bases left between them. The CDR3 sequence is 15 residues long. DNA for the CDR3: TGTGCCAGCAGCCAGGCAAGGTTGGGAATCTACGAGCAGTACTTC. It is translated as CASSQARLGIYEQYF.

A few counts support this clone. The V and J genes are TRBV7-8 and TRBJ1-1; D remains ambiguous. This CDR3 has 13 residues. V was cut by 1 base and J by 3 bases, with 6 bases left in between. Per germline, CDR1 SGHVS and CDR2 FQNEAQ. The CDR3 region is CASSLELYTEAFF. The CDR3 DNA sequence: TGTGCCAGCAGCTTAGAATTGTACACTGAAGCTTTCTTT.